This TCR beta chain emerged from a study of cytomegalovirus exposure and HLA in healthy donors. Whole-study context: From about 179 million T cells, an earlier analysis saw roughly 110 million unique TCR beta sequences.

Comments on this clone: Its antigen is still unknown.

The V end lost 1 base, the J end lost 7 bases, and 8 bases lay between the germline ends. This CDR3 has 13 amino acids. In germline, CDR1 is SEHNR, CDR2 FQNEAQ (reference sequence). Nominally healthy donors were sampled, though unrecorded immune exposures were likely. 13 Jbeta primers and 60 Vbeta primers were used for the PCR. Here immunoSEQ multiplex PCR was the method, and the copy in TCRdb shows in-frame clones only, minus some. The sample has approximately 100,000 clones, roughly 85% seen once. Study-wide points: The authors later linked a missense DCLRE1C variant to TCR beta V- and J-gene trimming.

The chain recombines TRBV7-9 with TRBJ2-1; D not certain. The origin of this receptor is a man in his forties in good health and CMV-seropositive. Sequenced input: PBMCs. For the CDR3, the DNA is TGTGCCAGCAGCTTAGAAGCTGGTAATGAGCAGTTCTTC. This gives the protein CASSLEAGNEQFF.